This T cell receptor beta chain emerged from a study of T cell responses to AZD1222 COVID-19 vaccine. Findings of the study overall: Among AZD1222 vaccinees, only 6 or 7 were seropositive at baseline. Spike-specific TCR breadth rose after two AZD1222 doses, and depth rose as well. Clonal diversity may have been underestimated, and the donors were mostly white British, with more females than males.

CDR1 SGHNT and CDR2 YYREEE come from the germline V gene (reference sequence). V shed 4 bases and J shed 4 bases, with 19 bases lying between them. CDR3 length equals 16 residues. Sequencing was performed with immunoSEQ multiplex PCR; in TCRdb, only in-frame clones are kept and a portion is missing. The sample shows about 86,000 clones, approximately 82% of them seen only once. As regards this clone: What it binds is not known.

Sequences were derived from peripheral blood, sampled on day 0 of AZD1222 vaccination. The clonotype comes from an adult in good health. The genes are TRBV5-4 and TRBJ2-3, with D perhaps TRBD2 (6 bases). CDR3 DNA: TGTGCCAGCAGCGCCGATAGCGGAGGCGCGGCAGATACGCAGTATTTT. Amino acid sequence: CASSADSGGAADTQYF.